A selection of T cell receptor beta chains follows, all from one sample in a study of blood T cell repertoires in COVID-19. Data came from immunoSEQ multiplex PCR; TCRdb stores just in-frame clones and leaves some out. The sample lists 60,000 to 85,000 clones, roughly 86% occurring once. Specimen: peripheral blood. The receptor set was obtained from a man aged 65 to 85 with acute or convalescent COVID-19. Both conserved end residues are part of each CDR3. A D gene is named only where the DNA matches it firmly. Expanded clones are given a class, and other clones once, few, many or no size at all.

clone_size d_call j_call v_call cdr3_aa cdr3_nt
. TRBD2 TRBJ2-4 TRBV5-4 CASSPQGLAGQNIQYF TGTGCCAGCAGCCCCCAGGGACTAGCGGGGCAAAACATTCAGTACTTC
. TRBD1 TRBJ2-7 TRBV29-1 CSVDLTGGDEQYF TGCAGCGTTGACCTGACAGGGGGGGATGAGCAGTACTTC
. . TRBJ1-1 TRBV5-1 CASSFFLGGTEAFF TGCGCCAGCAGCTTCTTTTTGGGGGGCACTGAAGCTTTCTTT
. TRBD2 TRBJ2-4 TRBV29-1 CSVEEGGRAKNIQYF TGCAGCGTTGAAGAGGGAGGGCGAGCCAAAAACATTCAGTACTTC
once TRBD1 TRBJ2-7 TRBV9 CASSARNRDRYLYEQYF TGTGCCAGCAGTGCAAGAAACCGGGACAGGTACCTCTACGAGCAGTACTTC
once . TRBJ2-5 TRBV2 CASSHGETQYF TGTGCCAGCAGTCACGGGGAGACCCAGTACTTC
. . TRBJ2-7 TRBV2 CASRDSRSSYEQYF TGTGCCAGCAGAGATTCACGGAGCTCCTACGAGCAGTACTTC
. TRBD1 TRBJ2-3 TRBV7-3 CASSLGTGDRTDTQYF TGTGCCAGCAGCTTAGGGACAGGGGACCGCACAGATACGCAGTATTTT
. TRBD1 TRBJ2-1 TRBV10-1 CASSERGQDNNEQFF TGCGCCAGCAGTGAACGAGGACAGGACAACAATGAGCAGTTCTTC
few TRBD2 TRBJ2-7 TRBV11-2 CASSYLGTRLPHEQYF TGTGCCAGCAGCTATTTAGGGACTAGACTTCCTCACGAGCAGTACTTC
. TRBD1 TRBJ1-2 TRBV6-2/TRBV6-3 CASSYLGQELNYGYTF TGTGCCAGCAGTTACTTGGGACAGGAGCTTAACTATGGCTACACCTTC
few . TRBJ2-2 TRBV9 CASSLLPSGELFF TGTGCCAGCAGCCTTCTTCCCTCCGGGGAGCTGTTTTTT
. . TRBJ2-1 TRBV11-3 CASSLGGGSYNEQFF TGTGCCAGCAGCTTAGGTGGCGGTTCGTACAATGAGCAGTTCTTC
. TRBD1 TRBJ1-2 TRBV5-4 CASSEGTGGDYGYTF TGTGCCAGCAGCGAGGGGACAGGAGGAGACTATGGCTACACCTTC
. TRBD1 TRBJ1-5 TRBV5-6 CASSSGTGNQPQHF TGTGCCAGCAGCTCCGGGACAGGCAATCAGCCCCAGCATTTT
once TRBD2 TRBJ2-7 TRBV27 CASSFGGRVGEQYF TGTGCCAGCAGTTTTGGCGGGAGAGTAGGGGAGCAGTACTTC
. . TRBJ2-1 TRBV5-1 CASSLGWEFGNEQFF TGCGCCAGCAGCTTGGGGTGGGAGTTTGGCAATGAGCAGTTCTTC
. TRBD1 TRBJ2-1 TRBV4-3 CASSPGTGLGNEQFF TGCGCCAGCAGCCCAGGGACAGGGCTGGGGAATGAGCAGTTCTTC
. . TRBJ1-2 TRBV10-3 CAISEMPVGANYGYTF TGTGCCATCAGTGAGATGCCGGTTGGAGCTAACTATGGCTACACCTTC
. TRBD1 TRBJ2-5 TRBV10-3 CATTGTAEKETQYF TGTGCCACGACCGGGACAGCGGAAAAAGAGACCCAGTACTTC
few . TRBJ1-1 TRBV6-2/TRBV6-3 CASSDPVRLNTEAFF TGTGCCAGCAGCGACCCGGTGAGGCTGAACACTGAAGCTTTCTTT
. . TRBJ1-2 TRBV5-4 CASRSRSVVGYGYTF TGTGCCAGCAGGTCGAGGTCGGTAGTCGGCTATGGCTACACCTTC
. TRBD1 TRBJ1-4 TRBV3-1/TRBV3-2 CASSQQGGLNEKLFF TGTGCCAGCAGCCAACAGGGGGGCCTTAATGAAAAACTGTTTTTT
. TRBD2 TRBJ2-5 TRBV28 CASSYRGTSGRKGTQYF TGTGCCAGCAGTTACCGGGGGACTAGCGGGAGGAAAGGGACCCAGTACTTC
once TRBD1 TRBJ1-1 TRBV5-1 CASRRTGPNTEAFF TGCGCCAGCAGAAGGACAGGACCGAACACTGAAGCTTTCTTT
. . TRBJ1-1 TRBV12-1 CASSLNRSFYTEAFF TGTGCCAGCAGCCTCAACAGGAGCTTCTACACTGAAGCTTTCTTT
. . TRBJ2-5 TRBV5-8 CASSPGGGQGLQETQYF TGTGCCAGCAGTCCCGGGGGGGGACAGGGCCTCCAAGAGACCCAGTACTTC
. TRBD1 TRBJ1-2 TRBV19 CASSMFEGTALSSGYTF TGTGCCAGTAGTATGTTCGAGGGGACAGCTTTATCATCCGGCTACACCTTC
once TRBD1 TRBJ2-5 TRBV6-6 CAGGQGASETQYF TGTGCCGGGGGGCAGGGGGCTTCTGAGACCCAGTACTTC
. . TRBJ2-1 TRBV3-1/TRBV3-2 CASSQEKVRGSSYNEQFF TGTGCCAGCAGCCAAGAAAAGGTTCGGGGTAGCTCCTACAATGAGCAGTTCTTC
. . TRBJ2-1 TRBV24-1 CATSDSEGAGNEQFF TGTGCCACCAGTGATTCGGAGGGGGCCGGCAATGAGCAGTTCTTC
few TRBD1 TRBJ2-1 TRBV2 CASTTLPTGGLNEQFF TGTGCCAGCACGACTCTTCCCACAGGGGGCTTGAATGAGCAGTTCTTC
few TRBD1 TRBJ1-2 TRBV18 CASSPTAGTDGYTF TGTGCCAGCTCACCAACTGCCGGGACAGATGGCTACACCTTC
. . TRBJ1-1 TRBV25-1 CASSELGRNTEAFF TGTGCCAGCAGTGAACTAGGCAGGAACACTGAAGCTTTCTTT
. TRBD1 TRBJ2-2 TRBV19 CASSSSGQGARGELFF TGTGCCAGTAGTTCTTCCGGACAGGGGGCGCGGGGGGAGCTGTTTTTT
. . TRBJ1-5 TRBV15 CATSRDRQRNQPQHF TGTGCCACCAGCAGAGACAGGCAGCGCAATCAGCCCCAGCATTTT
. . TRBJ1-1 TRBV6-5 CASSPGTDVLAFF TGTGCCAGCAGCCCCGGGACTGACGTGCTGGCTTTCTTT
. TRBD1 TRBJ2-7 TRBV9 CASSITGGYEQYF TGTGCCAGCAGCATCACAGGGGGATACGAGCAGTACTTC
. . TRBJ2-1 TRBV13 CASSLQGSPYNEQFF TGTGCCAGCAGCTTACAGGGTAGCCCCTACAATGAGCAGTTCTTC
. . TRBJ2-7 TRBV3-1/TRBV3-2 CASSQGGYEQYF TGTGCCAGCAGCCAGGGGGGCTACGAGCAGTACTTC
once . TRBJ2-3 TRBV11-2 CASSLGSSRVVDTQYF TGTGCCAGCAGCTTAGGGTCGTCCCGGGTTGTAGATACGCAGTATTTT
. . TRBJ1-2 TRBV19 CASSSAATNYGYTF TGTGCCAGTAGTAGCGCAGCGACTAACTATGGCTACACCTTC
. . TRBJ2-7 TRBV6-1 CASSEAGSLRGQYF TGTGCCAGCAGTGAAGCCGGCAGCCTACGAGGGCAGTACTTC
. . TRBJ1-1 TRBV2 CASLPGLGASEAFF TGTGCCAGCCTACCCGGCCTGGGGGCCTCTGAAGCTTTCTTT
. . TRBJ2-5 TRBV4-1 CASSQEGRRETQYF TGCGCCAGCAGCCAAGAAGGAAGGAGAGAGACCCAGTACTTC
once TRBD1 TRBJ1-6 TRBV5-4 CASSPGQARSYNSPLHF TGTGCCAGCAGCCCCGGACAGGCGCGCTCCTATAATTCACCCCTCCACTTT
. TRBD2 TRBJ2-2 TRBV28 CASSSAASGTGELFF TGTGCCAGCAGCTCCGCGGCTAGCGGGACCGGGGAGCTGTTTTTT
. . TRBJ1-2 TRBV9 CASSVNTNYGYTF TGTGCCAGCAGCGTAAACACGAACTATGGCTACACCTTC
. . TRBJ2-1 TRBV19 CASSMGGLSYNEQFF TGTGCCAGTAGTATGGGGGGGCTCTCCTACAATGAGCAGTTCTTC